The 5 T cell receptor beta chains below all came from one sample that was sequenced in a study of blood T cell repertoires in COVID-19. Assay: immunoSEQ multiplex PCR; the TCRdb copy retains only in-frame clones and omits some. The sample lists under 300,000 clones, roughly nine tenths seen once, with 6.2% in the top ten. Input material: peripheral blood. These receptors were collected from a man aged 60-69 years with acute or convalescent COVID-19.

V and J are TRBV3-1 (or the pseudogene TRBV3-2) and TRBJ2-2; 9 bases align to TRBD1. CDR1 and CDR2 (germline): LGHDT, YNNKEL (reference sequence). This CDR3 has 15 amino acids. With V trimmed by 6 bases and J by 3 bases, 5 bases remained unmatched. The CDR3 nucleotides are TGTGCCAGCAGACACGACAGGGGGGACACCGGGGAGCTGTTTTTT. Translating gives CASRHDRGDTGELFF.

The rearrangement uses TRBV19 and TRBJ1-3; D not resolved. CDR3 length equals 18 residues. CDR1 LNHDA and CDR2 SQIVND come from the germline V gene (reference sequence). V dropped 1 base and J dropped 5 bases, with 21 bases sitting between them. The CDR3: CASSIAPGSGRLRNTIYF. CDR3 bases: TGTGCCAGTAGTATAGCTCCCGGGAGCGGCCGCCTTCGAAACACCATATATTTT.

The chain combines TRBV5-6 with TRBJ2-7; 10 bases align to TRBD2. CDR3 size: 14 residues. The V gene's germline CDR1 is SGHDT and CDR2 YYEEEE. V shed 0 bases, J shed 3 bases, and the junction held 0 bases outside the gene matches. The CDR3 protein is CASSLASGSYEQYF. In DNA, the CDR3 is TGTGCCAGCAGCTTGGCTAGCGGGAGCTACGAGCAGTACTTC.

This sequence joins TRBV7-2 and TRBJ1-2, with D possibly being TRBD1 (5 bases). Germline-derived CDR1 and CDR2 are SGHTA and FQGNSA. The V end was cut by 1 base, the J end by 5 bases, with 11 bases between. CDR3 length equals 14 residues. The CDR3 protein is CASSLEGGAYGYTF. The CDR3 DNA is TGTGCCAGCAGCTTAGAAGGAGGGGCTTATGGCTACACCTTC.

This chain connects TRBV19 to TRBJ2-7, with D tentatively TRBD1 (5 bases). V gave up 2 bases and J gave up 0 bases, with 14 bases separating them. This CDR3 region has 16 residues. The germline V gene has CDR1 LNHDA and CDR2 SQIVND (reference sequence). The CDR3 nucleotides read TGTGCCAGTAGTATAACCGATGGGGCGAGCTCCTACGAGCAGTACTTC. As protein: CASSITDGASSYEQYF. The full variable domain, rest sourced from reference TRBV19 and TRBJ2-7, is DGGITQSPKYLFRKEGQNVTLSCEQNLNHDAMYWYRQDPGQGLRLIYYSQIVNDFQKGDIAEGYSVSREKKESFPLTVTSAQKNPTAFYLCASSITDGASSYEQYFGPGTRLTVT.